A single sample gave rise to the 7 T cell receptor beta chains below, sequenced in a study of CD8+CD57+ T cells in acquired aplastic anemia. TCR beta VDJ and CDR3 profiles were obtained from a genomic DNA template. TCRdb itself ran the reads through MiXCR, one entry per CDR3 protein. This sample has a few hundred thousand distinct CDR3 sequences; roughly 35% occur once, and the top ten carry roughly 1.1%. Material for sequencing was sorted CD4+, CD8+, or CD8+CD57+ T cells (not recorded which) from PBMCs. The receptors stem from a human donor in good health, serving as a control.

The J gene is TRBJ2-1, the V gene TRBV27, with D possibly TRBD2 on 6 matching bases. From germline, CDR1 is MNHEY and CDR2 SMNVEV (reference sequence). The V and J ends lost 6 bases and 14 bases respectively, with 20 bases between them. This CDR3 has 13 residues. The CDR3 DNA follows: TGTGCCAGCAGAATAAAAAGGGAGGCTCGAGAGTTCTTC. Amino acids: CASRIKREAREFF.

This clonotype was seen at least ten times. The chain combines TRBV2 with TRBJ2-2; the D gene is possibly TRBD1 (6 bases). V was shortened by 6 bases and J by 6 bases, with 17 bases between the two germline ends. The germline V gene has CDR1 SNHLY and CDR2 FYNNEI. The CDR3 consists of 15 residues. CDR3 nucleotide sequence: TGTGCCAGCAGGAGGGACATCGGAAGTCCCGGGGAGCTGTTTTTT. Translating gives CASRRDIGSPGELFF.

The rearrangement uses TRBV14 and TRBJ2-1, with D unresolved. The ends were cut back, 3 bases at V and 3 bases at J, with 27 bases in the middle. CDR1 and CDR2 from the germline V gene are SGHDN and FVKESK. The CDR3 length is 20 residues. The CDR3 sequence: CASSHRSRSIQEALYNEQFF. CDR3 in DNA: TGTGCCAGCAGCCATCGCTCTCGAAGTATACAAGAGGCACTCTACAATGAGCAGTTCTTC.

The DNA for the CDR3 is TGTGCCAGCAGTGCCAGGTTCTCCGAGCAGTACTTC. Its translation is CASSARFSEQYF. The gene calls are TRBV2 and TRBJ2-7; D remains ambiguous. Per the germline V gene, CDR1 is SNHLY and CDR2 is FYNNEI. CDR3 length: 12 residues. Trimming shortened V by 4 bases and J by 6 bases, and 10 bases separated the two germline ends. Filled out from reference TRBV2 and TRBJ2-7, the complete variable domain reads EPEVTQTPSHQVTQMGQEVILRCVPISNHLYFYWYRQILGQKVEFLVSFYNNEISEKSEIFDDQFSVERPDGSNFTLKIRSTKLEDSAMYFCASSARFSEQYFGPGTRLTVT.

V and J are TRBV25-1 and TRBJ2-7, with D perhaps TRBD1 (7 bases). The CDR3 contains 15 residues. Trimming left V 3 bases short and J 2 bases short, with 14 bases between. Per germline, CDR1 MGHDK and CDR2 SYGVNS. The CDR3 region has the DNA TGTGCCAGCAGTGAGGCAGGGGGGATCCCCTACGAGCAGTACTTC. This gives the protein CASSEAGGIPYEQYF.

This clonotype was counted many times. The rearrangement joins TRBV20-1 to TRBJ1-1, with D unclear. Germline V gene lookup returns CDR1 DFQATT and CDR2 SNEGSKA (reference sequence). The germline V and J ends were trimmed by 4 bases and 3 bases, with 18 bases remaining between them. The CDR3 has 15 amino acids. The CDR3 DNA sequence: TGCAGTGCTACCACCAGTCCGGGTTCGGACACTGAAGCTTTCTTT. Protein product: CSATTSPGSDTEAFF.

For this clonotype: Possible read error: a much larger clone is one base away. The V gene is TRBV13, the J gene TRBJ2-7; no clear D gene. Trimming took 8 bases from V and 6 from J, leaving 17 bases between them. CDR3 length: 13 amino acids. The germline gives CDR1 PRHDT, CDR2 FYEKMQ (reference sequence). In DNA, the CDR3 is TGTGCCAGCGGCTCCGGTGGAGCCAGCGAGCAGTACTTC. It specifies CASGSGGASEQYF.